The rows below give T cell receptor beta chains drawn from one sample of a study of cytomegalovirus exposure and HLA in healthy donors. Clones were sequenced by immunoSEQ multiplex PCR, and TCRdb holds only the in-frame ones, with some missing. Counted here are under 150,000 clones, around 60% occurring once; the ten biggest clones make up about a tenth. The sample consisted of PBMCs. These receptor sequences come from a middle-aged man in good health and CMV-seropositive. CDR3s include the opening cysteine and the closing phenylalanine or tryptophan. A D gene is named only where the DNA matches it firmly.

d_gene | j_gene | v_gene | CDR3aa
TRBD2 | TRBJ2-1 | TRBV18 | CASRPPLAGGLNEQFF
NA | TRBJ2-1 | TRBV18 | CASSSAYNEQFF
TRBD1 | TRBJ2-7 | TRBV29-1 | CSVNKDRAGEQYF
NA | TRBJ1-4 | TRBV30 | CAWSVLIPSEKLFF
TRBD2 | TRBJ2-1 | TRBV28 | CASSSLAGGSYNEQFF
TRBD1 | TRBJ1-5 | TRBV5-8 | CASSPGTVDQPQHF
NA | TRBJ2-5 | TRBV30 | CAWTLEARGTQYF
TRBD1 | TRBJ1-5 | TRBV14 | CARNRGSQPQHF
TRBD1 | TRBJ1-4 | TRBV28 | CASSGTGGSTNEKLFF
NA | TRBJ1-5 | TRBV6-5 | CASRRVIGFNQPQHF
TRBD1 | TRBJ1-1 | TRBV7-9 | CASSRTGDTEAFF
TRBD1 | TRBJ1-5 | TRBV5-5 | CASSLTGTGGVGGNQPQHF
NA | TRBJ2-7 | TRBV5-6 | CASSGSSRSPNEQYF
NA | TRBJ1-1 | TRBV5-1 | CASSLEGQGEAFF
NA | TRBJ1-2 | TRBV7-3 | CASSLWGELFF
NA | TRBJ2-4 | TRBV18 | CASSPQGGLAKNIQYF
NA | TRBJ2-5 | TRBV9 | CASSVSSLYQETQYF
TRBD1 | TRBJ2-5 | TRBV5-1 | CASSPRGQIQETQYF